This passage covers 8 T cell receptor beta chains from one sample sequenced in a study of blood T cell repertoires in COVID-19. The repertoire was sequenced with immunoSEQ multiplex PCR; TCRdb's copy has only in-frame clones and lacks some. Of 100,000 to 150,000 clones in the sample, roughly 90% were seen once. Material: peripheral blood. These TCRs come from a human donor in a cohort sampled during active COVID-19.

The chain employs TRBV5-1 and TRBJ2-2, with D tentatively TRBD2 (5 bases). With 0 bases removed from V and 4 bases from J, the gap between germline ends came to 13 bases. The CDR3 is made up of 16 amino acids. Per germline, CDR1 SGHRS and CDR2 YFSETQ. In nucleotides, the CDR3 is TGCGCCAGCAGCTTGGTATCCGGGATGAGCACCGGGGAGCTGTTTTTT. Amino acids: CASSLVSGMSTGELFF.

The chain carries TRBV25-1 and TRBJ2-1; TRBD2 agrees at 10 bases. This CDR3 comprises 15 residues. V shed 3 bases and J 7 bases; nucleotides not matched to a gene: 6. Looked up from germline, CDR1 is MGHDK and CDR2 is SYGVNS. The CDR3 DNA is TGTGCCAGCAGTGATAGTAGCGGGAGGATTAATGAGCAGTTCTTC. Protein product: CASSDSSGRINEQFF.

The CDR3 protein is CASSETDTQYF. CDR3 DNA: TGTGCCAGCAGTGAAACTGATACGCAGTATTTT. V and J are TRBV2 and TRBJ2-3; D gene uncertain. CDR1 is SNHLY, CDR2 FYNNEI, per germline. The CDR3 runs 11 residues. The V end lost 2 bases, the J end lost 6 bases, and 3 bases lay between the germline ends.

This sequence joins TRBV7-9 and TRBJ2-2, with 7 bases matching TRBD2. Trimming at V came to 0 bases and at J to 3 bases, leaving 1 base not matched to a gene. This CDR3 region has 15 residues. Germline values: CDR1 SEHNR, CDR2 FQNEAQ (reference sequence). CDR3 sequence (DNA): TGTGCCAGCAGCTTAGCGGGAGGGCACACCGGGGAGCTGTTTTTT. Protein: CASSLAGGHTGELFF.

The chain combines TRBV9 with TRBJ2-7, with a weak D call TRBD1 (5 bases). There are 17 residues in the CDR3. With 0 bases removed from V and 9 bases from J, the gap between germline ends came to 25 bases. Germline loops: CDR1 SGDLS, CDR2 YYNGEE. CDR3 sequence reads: CASSVGRTLTPGMGQYF. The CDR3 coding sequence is TGTGCCAGCAGCGTAGGCAGGACCCTAACCCCAGGGATGGGGCAGTACTTC.

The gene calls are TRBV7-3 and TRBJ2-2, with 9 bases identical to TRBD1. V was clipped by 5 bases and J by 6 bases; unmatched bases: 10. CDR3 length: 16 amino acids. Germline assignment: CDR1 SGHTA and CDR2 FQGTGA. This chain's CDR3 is CASSRDRVILPGELFF. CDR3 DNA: TGTGCCAGCAGCCGGGACAGGGTCATTTTGCCCGGGGAGCTGTTTTTT.

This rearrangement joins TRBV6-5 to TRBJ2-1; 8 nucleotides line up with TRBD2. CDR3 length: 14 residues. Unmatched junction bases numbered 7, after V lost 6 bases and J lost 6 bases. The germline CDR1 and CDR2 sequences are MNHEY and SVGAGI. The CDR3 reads CASSPRGGRNEQFF. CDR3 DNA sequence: TGTGCCAGCAGCCCCCGGGGGGGACGCAATGAGCAGTTCTTC.

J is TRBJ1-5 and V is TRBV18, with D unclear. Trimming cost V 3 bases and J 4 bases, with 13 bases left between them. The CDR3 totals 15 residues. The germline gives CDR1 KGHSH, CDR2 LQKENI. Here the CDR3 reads CASSPLSGNNQPQHF. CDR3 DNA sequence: TGTGCCAGCTCACCGTTATCCGGGAATAATCAGCCCCAGCATTTT.